This T cell receptor (beta chain) is drawn from a study of CD8+CD57+ T cells in acquired aplastic anemia. Overall study: Sorted CD4+ and CD8+ cells yielded DNA averaging roughly 3.3 ug.

This clonotype was seen ten or more times. An expansion of CD8+CD57+ cells by flow cytometry had been shown in patients chosen for sequencing. With V trimmed by 3 bases and J by 7 bases, 4 bases remained unmatched. Germline lookup yields CDR1 WNHNN and CDR2 SYGVQD (reference sequence). The CDR3 is 15 amino acids. Profiles of TCR beta VDJ and CDR3 were generated from a genomic DNA template. Each CDR3 protein gets one entry after TCRdb re-called the reads with MiXCR. Of 250,000 to 350,000 distinct CDR3 sequences listed, 56% are singletons. The sequence came from a human donor with aplastic anemia. Sequenced: sorted CD4+, CD8+, or CD8+CD57+ T cells (not recorded which) from PBMCs. J is TRBJ2-2 and V is TRBV10-1, with 11 bases aligning to TRBD2. CDR3 residues: CASSDLAGGVGELFF. CDR3 nucleotide sequence: TGCGCCAGCAGTGATCTAGCGGGAGGTGTCGGGGAGCTGTTTTTT.